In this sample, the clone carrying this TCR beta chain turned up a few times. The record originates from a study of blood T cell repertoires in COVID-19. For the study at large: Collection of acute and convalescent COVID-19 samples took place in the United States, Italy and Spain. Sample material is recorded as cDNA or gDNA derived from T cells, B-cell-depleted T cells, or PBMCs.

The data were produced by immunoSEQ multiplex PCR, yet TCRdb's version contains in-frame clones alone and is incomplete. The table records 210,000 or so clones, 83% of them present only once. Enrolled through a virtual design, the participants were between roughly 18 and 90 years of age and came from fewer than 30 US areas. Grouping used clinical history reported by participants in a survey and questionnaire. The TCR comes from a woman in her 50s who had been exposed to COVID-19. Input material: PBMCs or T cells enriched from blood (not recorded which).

The CDR3 DNA is TGTGCCAGCAGTGAGAGTTATAGCAATCAGCCCCAGCATTTT. It specifies CASSESYSNQPQHF. The gene calls are TRBV6-1 and TRBJ1-5; no clear D. Trimming took off 3 bases at V and 0 bases at J, with 6 bases between the two ends. CDR3 length equals 14 residues. Germline CDR1 and CDR2: MNHNS and SASEGT.